Listed below are T cell receptor beta chains from one sample, sequenced in a study of T cell responses to AZD1222 COVID-19 vaccine. Some clones are missing from TCRdb's copy, which holds only in-frame ones; the method was immunoSEQ multiplex PCR. The sample has over 60,000 clones; about nine tenths are singletons. Sequenced here: peripheral blood, sampled on day 0 of AZD1222 vaccination. The receptors shown here come from an adult in good health. CDR3s include the opening cysteine and the closing phenylalanine or tryptophan. A D gene is named only where the DNA matches it firmly. Size is stated for part of the rows, as once, few or many counts, or as a class when the clone is expanded.

j_call clone_size d_call v_call cdr3_aa cdr3_nt
TRBJ2-2 once - TRBV6-5 CASSYLWNTGELFF TGTGCCAGCAGTTACTTGTGGAACACCGGGGAGCTGTTTTTT
TRBJ2-1 - - TRBV21-1 CASSIPDRAGYNEQFF TGTGCCAGCAGCATTCCAGACAGGGCAGGCTACAATGAGCAGTTCTTC
TRBJ1-1 - - TRBV6-1 CASSEFLNTEAFF TGTGCCAGCAGTGAATTCCTAAACACTGAAGCTTTCTTT
TRBJ2-7 - TRBD1 TRBV30 CACNDRDRGFYEQYF TGTGCCTGTAATGACCGGGACAGGGGGTTTTACGAGCAGTACTTC
TRBJ2-2 once - TRBV3-1/TRBV3-2 CASSRLAGELFF TGTGCCAGCAGCCGTCTCGCCGGGGAGCTGTTTTTT
TRBJ2-7 - TRBD1 TRBV6-6 CASSYSIERGPDEQYF TGTGCCAGCAGTTACTCGATAGAAAGGGGGCCTGACGAGCAGTACTTC
TRBJ1-1 - - TRBV2 CASGRGITEAFF TGTGCCAGCGGTAGGGGGATCACTGAAGCTTTCTTT
TRBJ1-2 - - TRBV30 CAWSQRQVYGYTF TGTGCCTGGAGTCAAAGACAGGTCTATGGCTACACCTTC
TRBJ2-1 once - TRBV5-1 CASSTVWSSYNEQFF TGCGCCAGCAGTACAGTATGGAGCTCCTACAATGAGCAGTTCTTC
TRBJ2-1 - TRBD1 TRBV11-3 CASSVTGTGGYNEQFF TGTGCCAGCAGCGTGACCGGGACAGGGGGTTACAATGAGCAGTTCTTC
TRBJ2-6 - - TRBV28 CASSLATPGANVLTF TGTGCCAGCAGTTTAGCGACCCCTGGGGCCAACGTCCTGACTTTC
TRBJ2-7 - - TRBV7-9 CASSSTDSYEQYF TGTGCCAGCAGCTCTACAGACTCCTACGAGCAGTACTTC
TRBJ2-7 - - TRBV5-3 CARSLDSYEQYF TGTGCCAGAAGCTTGGACAGTTACGAGCAGTACTTC
TRBJ1-2 once - TRBV11-2 CASSLSFDINYGYTF TGTGCCAGCAGCTTAAGCTTTGATATAAACTATGGCTACACCTTC
TRBJ1-3 - - TRBV2 CASSDDGSGNTIYF TGTGCCAGCAGTGACGACGGCTCTGGAAACACCATATATTTT
TRBJ1-2 - - TRBV30 CAWSQQGNYGYTF TGTGCCTGGAGTCAACAGGGAAATTATGGCTACACCTTC
TRBJ1-2 - - TRBV11-2 CASSLVGTVNGYTF TGTGCCAGCAGCTTAGTCGGGACGGTAAATGGCTACACCTTC
TRBJ1-2 once - TRBV5-6 CASSLEIQGPDNGYTF TGTGCCAGCAGCTTGGAAATACAGGGACCTGATAATGGCTACACCTTC
TRBJ2-1 - - TRBV4-1 CASSQRSVVNEQFF TGCGCCAGCAGCCAAAGGTCGGTTGTCAATGAGCAGTTCTTC
TRBJ1-3 - - TRBV3-1/TRBV3-2 CASSQGRSSGNTIYF TGTGCCAGCAGCCAAGGGCGGAGCTCTGGAAACACCATATATTTT
TRBJ2-1 - - TRBV5-4 CASSSGSRGYNEQFF TGTGCCAGCAGCTCCGGGTCCAGGGGATACAATGAGCAGTTCTTC
TRBJ2-3 few - TRBV27 CASSLPDTQYF TGTGCCAGCAGTTTACCAGATACGCAGTATTTT
TRBJ2-5 - - TRBV30 CAWSLWVDQYF TGTGCCTGGAGTCTCTGGGTGGACCAGTACTTC
TRBJ1-2 once - TRBV2 CASSMGPGFGYGYTF TGTGCCAGCAGTATGGGCCCAGGGTTCGGGTATGGCTACACCTTC
TRBJ2-7 - - TRBV15 CATSSRSLTYEQYF TGTGCCACCAGCAGCCGGTCACTAACCTACGAGCAGTACTTC
TRBJ2-1 - - TRBV7-2 CAQTNEQFF TGTGCCCAAACGAATGAGCAGTTCTTC
TRBJ2-3 - - TRBV19 CASSIGIRDTQYF TGTGCCAGTAGTATAGGAATCCGAGATACGCAGTATTTT
TRBJ2-3 - TRBD2 TRBV4-2 CASSQASTSPDTQYF TGTGCCAGCAGCCAGGCTTCGACTAGCCCGGATACGCAGTATTTT
TRBJ1-2 - - TRBV2 CASRARQSPNYGYTF TGTGCCAGCAGGGCTAGACAGTCACCTAACTATGGCTACACCTTC
TRBJ2-1 - TRBD2 TRBV3-1/TRBV3-2 CASSQGSGGPYNEQFF TGTGCCAGCAGCCAAGGGAGCGGGGGCCCATACAATGAGCAGTTCTTC
TRBJ2-7 - - TRBV30 CAWATGHLYEQYF TGTGCCTGGGCGACAGGCCACCTCTACGAGCAGTACTTC
TRBJ1-2 - - TRBV5-4 CASSLGANYGYTF TGTGCCAGCAGCTTGGGAGCTAACTATGGCTACACCTTC
TRBJ2-7 - TRBD2 TRBV28 CASSRRGGTPDEQYF TGTGCCAGCAGTAGGCGGGGGGGGACCCCCGACGAGCAGTACTTC
TRBJ1-5 - - TRBV27 CASSSGLQPQHF TGTGCCAGCAGTTCCGGTTTGCAGCCCCAGCATTTT
TRBJ1-4 few - TRBV4-2 CASSQEKGRVNEKLFF TGTGCCAGCAGCCAAGAAAAGGGCAGGGTAAATGAAAAACTGTTTTTT
TRBJ1-2 - - TRBV13 CASSLGQAQGYTF TGTGCCAGCAGCTTGGGGCAGGCGCAGGGCTACACCTTC
TRBJ1-1 - - TRBV12-3/TRBV12-4 CASSFGDTEAFF TGTGCCAGCAGTTTCGGCGACACTGAAGCTTTCTTT
TRBJ2-4 - TRBD1 TRBV6-4 CASSDSGQGIQYF TGTGCCAGCAGTGACTCGGGACAGGGCATTCAGTACTTC
TRBJ1-1 medium-sized - TRBV7-9 CASSLLKTGETEAFF TGTGCCAGCAGCTTACTAAAGACCGGTGAGACTGAAGCTTTCTTT